A selection of T cell receptor beta chains follows, all from one sample in a study of T cell repertoires in cytomegalovirus infection. These receptors lack a known antigen. TCRdb analysed the reads with MiXCR anew, one entry per CDR3 protein. This sample has 45,000 to 60,000 distinct CDR3 sequences, with over 15% found just once. The sample in question was CD8+ T cells from cultured PBMCs, obtained from culture after CMV antigen stimulation. These receptors were taken from a human donor in good health (CMV status not recorded). Some clones in this sample may be carry-over from other donors' samples. The CDR3 runs from the conserved cysteine through the conserved F or W. The order of the fields is CDR3 length, J gene, V gene, clone size, D gene, CDR3 protein, CDR3 DNA. D genes are given only for firm matches. Some rows have no size entry. The others give once, few or many, or a class for an expanded clone.

15 TRBJ2-2 TRBV7-9 NA NA CASSRIGDDTGELFF TGTGCCAGCAGTCGGATAGGGGATGACACCGGGGAGCTGTTTTTT
14 TRBJ2-5 TRBV7-2 many NA CASSLVGGRETQYF TGTGCCAGCAGCTTAGTTGGGGGGCGAGAGACCCAGTACTTC
17 TRBJ2-7 TRBV7-2 few NA CASSLRYPGGIYDEQYF TGTGCCAGCAGCCTAAGGTATCCGGGCGGGATATACGACGAGCAGTACTTC
12 TRBJ2-7 TRBV19 NA TRBD2 CATGGGDYEQYF TGTGCCACCGGCGGGGGGGACTACGAGCAGTACTTC
15 TRBJ2-7 TRBV6-2/TRBV6-3 NA NA CASTIRGDGPYEQYF TGTGCCAGCACAATTAGGGGGGACGGACCCTACGAGCAGTACTTC
15 TRBJ2-7 TRBV7-2 NA NA CASRPLGGDAYEQYF TGTGCCAGCAGGCCTTTAGGGGGGGACGCCTACGAGCAGTACTTC
15 TRBJ2-7 TRBV19 many TRBD1 CASSFGTGPIYEQYF TGTGCCAGTAGTTTTGGGACAGGACCTATTTACGAGCAGTACTTC
16 TRBJ2-7 TRBV7-2 few NA CASISEMRAASYEQYF TGTGCCAGCATATCCGAAATGAGGGCCGCCTCCTACGAGCAGTACTTC
14 TRBJ2-3 TRBV7-9 NA NA CASSLAVGTDTQYF TGTGCCAGCAGCTTAGCAGTCGGCACAGATACGCAGTATTTT
11 TRBJ1-2 TRBV25-1 few NA CASMEGYGYTF TGTGCCAGCATGGAGGGCTATGGCTACACCTTC
17 TRBJ2-5 TRBV12-3/TRBV12-4 NA NA CASSLVKGRTDQETQYF TGTGCCAGCAGTTTAGTTAAGGGGAGGACGGACCAAGAGACCCAGTACTTC
14 TRBJ2-2 TRBV27 few NA CASSPDGNTGELFF TGTGCCAGCAGTCCGGACGGGAACACCGGGGAGCTGTTTTTT
15 TRBJ1-4 TRBV11-2 NA NA CASSHELDGYEKLFF TGTGCCAGCAGCCATGAGTTAGACGGATATGAAAAACTGTTTTTT
15 TRBJ2-5 TRBV7-9 NA NA CASSFRSADQETQYF TGTGCCAGCAGCTTTCGGTCCGCCGACCAAGAGACCCAGTACTTC
12 TRBJ1-6 TRBV12-3/TRBV12-4 few NA CASEDLGGPLHF TGTGCCAGCGAGGATCTTGGGGGACCCCTCCACTTT
13 TRBJ2-3 TRBV2 NA NA CASSGAGTDTQYF TGTGCCAGCAGTGGGGCAGGGACAGATACGCAGTATTTT
15 TRBJ1-5 TRBV7-8 NA TRBD1 CASSPDRAHNQPQHF TGTGCCAGCAGCCCTGACAGGGCCCATAATCAGCCCCAGCATTTT
14 TRBJ2-5 TRBV3-1 NA NA CASSRLTYQETQYF TGTGCCAGCAGCCGACTGACGTACCAAGAGACCCAGTACTTC
15 TRBJ2-7 TRBV7-2 few TRBD1 CASSLKGTGLREQYF TGTGCCAGCAGCTTAAAGGGGACAGGGTTGCGGGAGCAGTACTTC
13 TRBJ1-1 TRBV9 few NA CASTPGVGRKAFF TGTGCCAGCACCCCGGGGGTGGGGCGAAAAGCTTTCTTT
16 TRBJ1-4 TRBV15 NA TRBD1 CATSATGGAGNEKLFF TGTGCCACCTCCGCGACAGGGGGCGCGGGTAATGAAAAACTGTTTTTT
14 TRBJ2-1 TRBV20-1 NA NA CSARGQYDYNEQFF TGCAGTGCTAGGGGGCAATATGACTACAATGAGCAGTTCTTC
18 TRBJ2-1 TRBV6-2/TRBV6-3 few TRBD1 CASTADVGFGTGYNEQFF TGTGCCAGCACTGCCGATGTTGGGTTCGGGACAGGGTACAATGAGCAGTTCTTC
14 TRBJ1-1 TRBV7-9 few NA CASSHIEAATEAFF TGTGCCAGCAGCCATATTGAGGCGGCCACTGAAGCTTTCTTT
14 TRBJ2-5 TRBV7-6 NA TRBD2 CASSSLAGEETQYF TGTGCCAGCAGCTCGCTAGCGGGAGAAGAGACCCAGTACTTC
11 TRBJ1-2 TRBV11-2 NA NA CASSSKRGYTF TGTGCCAGCAGCTCTAAGCGTGGCTACACCTTC
17 TRBJ2-1 TRBV4-3 NA TRBD1 CASSQDRGQGFYNEQFF TGCGCCAGCAGCCAAGACCGGGGACAGGGGTTCTACAATGAGCAGTTCTTC
15 TRBJ1-1 TRBV7-9 few NA CASSLRGGMNTEAFF TGTGCCAGCAGCTTAAGGGGGGGAATGAACACTGAAGCTTTCTTT
16 TRBJ1-4 TRBV6-5 NA TRBD1 CASSRDRGTTNEKLFF TGTGCCAGCAGCCGCGACAGGGGGACGACTAATGAAAAACTGTTTTTT
14 TRBJ2-1 TRBV27 NA TRBD2 CASTSGRALNEQFF TGTGCCAGCACTAGCGGGAGGGCCCTCAATGAGCAGTTCTTC
14 TRBJ1-1 TRBV28 few NA CASSRLGLGTEAFF TGTGCCAGCAGCCGACTTGGCCTGGGGACTGAAGCTTTCTTT
20 TRBJ2-1 TRBV7-2 few TRBD2 CASSPRLAGDLSSSYNEQFF TGTGCCAGCAGCCCACGACTAGCGGGGGATCTTTCATCCTCCTACAATGAGCAGTTCTTC
17 TRBJ2-3 TRBV12-3/TRBV12-4 NA TRBD2 CASSNAGRGESTDTQYF TGTGCCAGCAGTAACGCCGGGAGGGGGGAAAGCACAGATACGCAGTATTTT
17 TRBJ2-6 TRBV6-2/TRBV6-3 NA NA CASSYSRRGTGANVLTF TGTGCCAGCAGTTACTCGAGGCGGGGAACTGGGGCCAACGTCCTGACTTTC
15 TRBJ2-3 TRBV7-2 NA NA CASSSRAASTDTQYF TGTGCCAGCAGCTCTCGGGCTGCTAGCACAGATACGCAGTATTTT
13 TRBJ2-1 TRBV7-9 NA NA CASSPWGLNEQFF TGTGCCAGCAGCCCTTGGGGGCTGAATGAGCAGTTCTTC
15 TRBJ2-1 TRBV7-2 NA TRBD2 CASSLGLAGAHEQFF TGTGCCAGCAGCTTGGGACTAGCGGGAGCCCATGAGCAGTTCTTC
12 TRBJ2-7 TRBV25-1 NA NA CASSPSSDEQYF TGTGCCAGCAGTCCCTCCTCCGACGAGCAGTACTTC
15 TRBJ1-5 TRBV4-2 few NA CASSQDQNSNQPQHF TGTGCCAGCAGCCAAGATCAGAATAGCAATCAGCCCCAGCATTTT
16 TRBJ1-2 TRBV6-8 few NA CASSYSVETLKYGYTF TGTGCCAGCAGTTACTCGGTGGAGACATTAAAATATGGCTACACCTTC
11 TRBJ2-5 TRBV27 NA NA CASRRGETQYF TGTGCCAGCCGGAGAGGAGAGACCCAGTACTTC
13 TRBJ2-5 TRBV5-1 few NA CASSLYPDETQYF TGCGCCAGCAGCCTCTACCCCGACGAGACCCAGTACTTC
18 TRBJ2-3 TRBV7-3 NA TRBD2 CASSLVAGGLRITDTQYF TGTGCCAGCAGCTTGGTAGCGGGGGGGCTGCGAATCACAGATACGCAGTATTTT
17 TRBJ2-2 TRBV28 NA TRBD2 CASSSARGRAVDGELFF TGTGCCAGCAGCTCCGCCCGCGGGAGGGCCGTCGACGGGGAGCTGTTTTTT
16 TRBJ2-1 TRBV6-1 few NA CASSGGGERAYNEQFF TGTGCCAGCAGCGGAGGTGGGGAAAGGGCCTACAATGAGCAGTTCTTC
14 TRBJ2-5 TRBV11-2 few TRBD1 CASSTAGGGKTQYF TGTGCCAGCAGTACCGCAGGGGGCGGGAAGACCCAGTACTTC
17 TRBJ2-7 TRBV7-8 many NA CASSSMANGEVGDEQYF TGTGCCAGCAGCTCCATGGCGAACGGAGAGGTAGGAGACGAGCAGTACTTC
16 TRBJ1-2 TRBV13 NA TRBD1 CASSSRGDPYSYGYTF TGTGCCAGCAGCTCCAGGGGGGACCCCTACTCCTATGGCTACACCTTC
16 TRBJ2-7 TRBV6-2/TRBV6-3 NA TRBD2 CASSYSRRGGPYEQYF TGTGCCAGCAGTTACTCTCGGCGGGGGGGTCCCTACGAGCAGTACTTC
14 TRBJ2-7 TRBV7-2 few TRBD2 CASSLPGRTYEQYF TGTGCCAGCAGCTTACCCGGGAGGACCTACGAGCAGTACTTC
15 TRBJ2-7 TRBV7-3 NA TRBD2 CASSYGTSGYYEQYF TGTGCCAGCAGCTACGGGACTAGCGGCTACTACGAGCAGTACTTC
15 TRBJ1-2 TRBV11-2 few NA CASSPDRTANYGYTF TGTGCCAGCAGCCCAGACCGGACAGCTAACTATGGCTACACCTTC
11 TRBJ1-2 TRBV7-8 NA NA CASSFPEGSTF TGTGCCAGCAGCTTTCCCGAGGGGTCCACCTTC